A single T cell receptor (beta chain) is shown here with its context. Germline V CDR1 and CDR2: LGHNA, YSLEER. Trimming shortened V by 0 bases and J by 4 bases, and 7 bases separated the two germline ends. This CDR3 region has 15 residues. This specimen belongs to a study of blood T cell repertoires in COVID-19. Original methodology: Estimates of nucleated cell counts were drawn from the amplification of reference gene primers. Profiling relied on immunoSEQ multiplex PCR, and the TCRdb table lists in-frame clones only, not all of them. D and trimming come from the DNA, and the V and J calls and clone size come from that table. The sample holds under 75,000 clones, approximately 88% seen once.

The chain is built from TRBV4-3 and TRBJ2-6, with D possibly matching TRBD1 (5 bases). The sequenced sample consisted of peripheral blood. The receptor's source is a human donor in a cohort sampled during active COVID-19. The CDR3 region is CASSQDGAGANVLTF. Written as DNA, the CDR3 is TGCGCCAGCAGCCAAGATGGGGCCGGGGCCAACGTCCTGACTTTC.